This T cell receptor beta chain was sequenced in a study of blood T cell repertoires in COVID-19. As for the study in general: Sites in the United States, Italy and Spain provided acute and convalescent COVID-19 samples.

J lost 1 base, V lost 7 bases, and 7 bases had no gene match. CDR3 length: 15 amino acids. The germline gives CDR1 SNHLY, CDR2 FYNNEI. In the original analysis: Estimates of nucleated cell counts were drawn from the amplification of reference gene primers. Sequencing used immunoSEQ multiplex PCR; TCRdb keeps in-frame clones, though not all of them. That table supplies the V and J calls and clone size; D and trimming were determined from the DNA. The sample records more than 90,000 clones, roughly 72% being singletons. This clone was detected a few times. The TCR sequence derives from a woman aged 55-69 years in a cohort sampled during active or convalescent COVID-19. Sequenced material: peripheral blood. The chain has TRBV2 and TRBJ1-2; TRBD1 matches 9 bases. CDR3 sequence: CASKVRDRDNYGYTF. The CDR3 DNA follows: TGTGCCAGCAAGGTGCGGGACAGGGATAACTATGGCTACACCTTC.